The following is a T cell receptor beta chain sequence with its context. From germline, CDR1 is SSHAT and CDR2 FNYEAQ (reference sequence). V lost 4 bases and J lost 0, with 10 bases in between. The CDR3 totals 15 residues. Method: immunoSEQ multiplex PCR; TCRdb's copy keeps in-frame clones and lacks some. The data show 70,000 to 80,000 clones, around 93% seen once. This sample is drawn from a study of T cell changes during pregnancy in multiple sclerosis. This chain uses TRBV7-7 with TRBJ2-1; D perhaps matches TRBD1 (5 bases). This receptor was identified in a female donor with multiple sclerosis, enrolled in a pregnancy study. The material sequenced was peripheral blood, taken in the first trimester of pregnancy. The CDR3 spells CASSSTRDSYNEQFF. The CDR3, as DNA: TGTGCCAGCAGCTCGACCAGGGACTCCTACAATGAGCAGTTCTTC.